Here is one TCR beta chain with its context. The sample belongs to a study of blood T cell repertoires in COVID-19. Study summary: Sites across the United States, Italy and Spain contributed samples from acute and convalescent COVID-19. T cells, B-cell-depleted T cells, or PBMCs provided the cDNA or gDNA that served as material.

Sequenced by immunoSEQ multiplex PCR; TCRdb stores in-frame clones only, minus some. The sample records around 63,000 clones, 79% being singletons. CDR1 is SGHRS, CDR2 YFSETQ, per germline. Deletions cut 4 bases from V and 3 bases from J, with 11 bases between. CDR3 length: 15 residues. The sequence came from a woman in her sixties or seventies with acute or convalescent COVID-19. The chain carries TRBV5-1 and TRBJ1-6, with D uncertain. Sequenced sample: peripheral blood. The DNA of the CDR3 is TGCGCCAGCAGCCTGAAGGAGGGCTATAATTCACCCCTCCACTTT. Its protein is CASSLKEGYNSPLHF.